A selection of T cell receptor beta chains follows, all from one sample in a study of cytomegalovirus exposure and HLA in healthy donors. Profiling relied on immunoSEQ multiplex PCR, and the TCRdb table lists in-frame clones only, not all of them. The table includes over 95,000 clones, more than 65% detected once. The sample comprised PBMCs. The receptors were sampled from a man aged 40-49 years in good health and CMV-seropositive. Both conserved end residues are part of each CDR3. D genes are given only for firm matches. Part of the rows lack a size; the others show once, few, many or a class for expanded clones.

V gene: TRBV6-1
J gene: TRBJ2-1
D gene: TRBD1
clone size: .
CDR3 protein: CASSEGHHHRDSLNEQFF
CDR3 DNA: TGTGCCAGCAGTGAAGGACATCATCACCGGGACAGTCTTAATGAGCAGTTCTTC

V gene: TRBV4-3
J gene: TRBJ1-6
D gene: .
clone size: .
CDR3 protein: CASSQDSGTPSSPLHF
CDR3 DNA: TGCGCCAGCAGCCAAGATAGCGGGACCCCTAGTTCACCCCTCCACTTT

V gene: TRBV6-1
J gene: TRBJ2-5
D gene: .
clone size: few
CDR3 protein: CATQGLEETQYF
CDR3 DNA: TGTGCCACACAGGGTTTGGAAGAGACCCAGTACTTC

V gene: TRBV6-1
J gene: TRBJ2-3
D gene: .
clone size: .
CDR3 protein: CASSEASGADTQYF
CDR3 DNA: TGTGCCAGCAGTGAAGCCTCAGGGGCAGATACGCAGTATTTT

V gene: TRBV2
J gene: TRBJ1-2
D gene: TRBD1
clone size: .
CDR3 protein: CASSEQGAYYGYTF
CDR3 DNA: TGTGCCAGCAGTGAGCAGGGGGCTTATTATGGCTACACCTTC

V gene: TRBV2
J gene: TRBJ1-1
D gene: .
clone size: .
CDR3 protein: CASSEGGGRVAFF
CDR3 DNA: TGTGCCAGCAGTGAAGGGGGGGGCCGGGTCGCTTTCTTT

V gene: TRBV4-3
J gene: TRBJ1-5
D gene: TRBD1
clone size: .
CDR3 protein: CASSQKYWVPGQGLRNQPQHF
CDR3 DNA: TGCGCCAGCAGCCAGAAATATTGGGTCCCGGGACAGGGACTCCGCAATCAGCCCCAGCATTTT

V gene: TRBV7-6
J gene: TRBJ2-3
D gene: TRBD2
clone size: .
CDR3 protein: CASSLAAWASGKYF
CDR3 DNA: TGTGCCAGCAGCTTAGCAGCCTGGGCTAGCGGGAAGTATTTT

V gene: TRBV29-1
J gene: TRBJ2-2
D gene: TRBD1
clone size: .
CDR3 protein: CSGGTGVPTGELFF
CDR3 DNA: TGCAGCGGGGGAACAGGGGTTCCCACCGGGGAGCTGTTTTTT

V gene: TRBV4-1
J gene: TRBJ2-1
D gene: TRBD2
clone size: .
CDR3 protein: CASSQDHGAGGLNEQFF
CDR3 DNA: TGCGCCAGCAGCCAAGATCACGGGGCGGGGGGGCTAAATGAGCAGTTCTTC

V gene: TRBV7-2
J gene: TRBJ2-7
D gene: .
clone size: .
CDR3 protein: CASSRQTGDYEQYF
CDR3 DNA: TGTGCCAGCAGCCGACAGACAGGCGACTACGAGCAGTACTTC

V gene: TRBV28
J gene: TRBJ2-7
D gene: TRBD1
clone size: .
CDR3 protein: CASRHDRVRYEQYF
CDR3 DNA: TGTGCCAGCAGACACGACAGGGTCAGGTACGAGCAGTACTTC

V gene: TRBV28
J gene: TRBJ2-7
D gene: TRBD2
clone size: .
CDR3 protein: CASSPRAAGGISPYEQYF
CDR3 DNA: TGTGCCAGCAGTCCTCGCGCGGCGGGGGGGATTTCTCCCTACGAGCAGTACTTC